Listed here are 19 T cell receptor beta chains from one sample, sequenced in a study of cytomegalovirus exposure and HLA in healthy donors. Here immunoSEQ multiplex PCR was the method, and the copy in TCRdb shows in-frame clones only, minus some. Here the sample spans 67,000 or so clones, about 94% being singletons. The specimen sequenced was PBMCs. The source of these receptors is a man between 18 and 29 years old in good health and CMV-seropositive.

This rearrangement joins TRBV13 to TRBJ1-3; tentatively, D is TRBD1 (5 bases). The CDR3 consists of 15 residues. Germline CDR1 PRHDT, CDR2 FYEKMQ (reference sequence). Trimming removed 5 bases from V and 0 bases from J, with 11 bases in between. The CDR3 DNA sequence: TGTGCCAGCAGCGTTGACAGCCGCTCTGGAAACACCATATATTTT. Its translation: CASSVDSRSGNTIYF.

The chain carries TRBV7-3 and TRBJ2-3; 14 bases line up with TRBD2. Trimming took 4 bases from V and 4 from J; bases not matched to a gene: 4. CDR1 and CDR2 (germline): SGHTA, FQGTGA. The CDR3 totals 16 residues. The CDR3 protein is CASSSRLAGGPDTQYF. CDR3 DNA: TGTGCCAGCAGCTCAAGACTAGCGGGGGGGCCAGATACGCAGTATTTT. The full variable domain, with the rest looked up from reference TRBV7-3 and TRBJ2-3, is GAGVSQTPSNKVTEKGKYVELRCDPISGHTALYWYRQSLGQGPEFLIYFQGTGAADDSGLPNDRFFAVRPEGSVSTLKIQRTERGDSAVYLCASSSRLAGGPDTQYFGPGTRLTVL.

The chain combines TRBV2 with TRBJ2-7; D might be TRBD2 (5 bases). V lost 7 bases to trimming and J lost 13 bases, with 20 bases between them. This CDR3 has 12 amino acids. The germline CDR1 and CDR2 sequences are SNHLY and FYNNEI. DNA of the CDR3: TGTGCCAGCACCGGGGTGAGGGCAGATACCTACTTC. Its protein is CASTGVRADTYF. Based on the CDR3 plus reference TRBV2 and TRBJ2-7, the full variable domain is EPEVTQTPSHQVTQMGQEVILRCVPISNHLYFYWYRQILGQKVEFLVSFYNNEISEKSEIFDDQFSVERPDGSNFTLKIRSTKLEDSAMYFCASTGVRADTYFGPGTRLTVT.

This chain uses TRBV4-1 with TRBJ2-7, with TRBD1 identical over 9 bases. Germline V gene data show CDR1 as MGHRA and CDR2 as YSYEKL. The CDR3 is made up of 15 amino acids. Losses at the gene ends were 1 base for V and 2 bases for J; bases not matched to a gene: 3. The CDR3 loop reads CASSQAGTGTYEQYF. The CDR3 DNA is TGCGCCAGCAGCCAAGCGGGGACAGGGACCTACGAGCAGTACTTC.

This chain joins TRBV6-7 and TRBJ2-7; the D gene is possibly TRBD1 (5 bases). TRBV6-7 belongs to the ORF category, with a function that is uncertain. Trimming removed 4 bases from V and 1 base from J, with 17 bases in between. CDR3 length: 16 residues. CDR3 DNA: TGTGCCAGCAGTTTCGCACTTATAACAGGTTCCTACGAGCAGTACTTC. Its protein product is CASSFALITGSYEQYF.

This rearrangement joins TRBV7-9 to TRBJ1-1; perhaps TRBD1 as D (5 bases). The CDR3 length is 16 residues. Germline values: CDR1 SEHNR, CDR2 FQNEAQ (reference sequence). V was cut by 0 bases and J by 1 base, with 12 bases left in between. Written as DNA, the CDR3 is TGTGCCAGCAGCTTAGCTCAGGGTTTGGGGAACACTGAAGCTTTCTTT. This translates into CASSLAQGLGNTEAFF. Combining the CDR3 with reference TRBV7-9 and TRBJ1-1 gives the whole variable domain DTGVSQNPRHKITKRGQNVTFRCDPISEHNRLYWYRQTLGQGPEFLTYFQNEAQLEKSRLLSDRFSAERPKGSFSTLEIQRTEQGDSAMYLCASSLAQGLGNTEAFFGQGTRLTVV.

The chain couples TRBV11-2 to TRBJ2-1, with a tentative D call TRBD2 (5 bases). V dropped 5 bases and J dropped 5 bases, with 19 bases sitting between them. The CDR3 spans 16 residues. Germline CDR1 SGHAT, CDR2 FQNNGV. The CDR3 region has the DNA TGTGCCAGCAGCCCTAAACGGGTGTTCGGGAACAATGAGCAGTTCTTC. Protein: CASSPKRVFGNNEQFF.

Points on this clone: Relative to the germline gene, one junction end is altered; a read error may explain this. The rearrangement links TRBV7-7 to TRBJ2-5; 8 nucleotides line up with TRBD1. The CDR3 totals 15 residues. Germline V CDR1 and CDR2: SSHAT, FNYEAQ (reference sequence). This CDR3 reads CASSLWGQEEETQYF. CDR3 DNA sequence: TGTGCTAGCAGCTTATGGGGACAGGAAGAAGAGACCCAGTACTTC.

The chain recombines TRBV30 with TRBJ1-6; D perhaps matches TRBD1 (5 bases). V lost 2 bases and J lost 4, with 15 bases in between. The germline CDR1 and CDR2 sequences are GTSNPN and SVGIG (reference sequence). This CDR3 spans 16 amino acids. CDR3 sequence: CAWSRGATQYNSPLHF. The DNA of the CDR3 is TGTGCCTGGAGTCGCGGGGCTACCCAATATAATTCACCCCTCCACTTT.

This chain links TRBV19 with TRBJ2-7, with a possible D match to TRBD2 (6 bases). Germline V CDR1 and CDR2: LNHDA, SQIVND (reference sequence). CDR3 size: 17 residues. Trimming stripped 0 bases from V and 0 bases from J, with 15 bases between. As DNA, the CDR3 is TGTGCCAGTAGTATAGATGCGGGACTGACAAGCTCCTACGAGCAGTACTTC. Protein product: CASSIDAGLTSSYEQYF.

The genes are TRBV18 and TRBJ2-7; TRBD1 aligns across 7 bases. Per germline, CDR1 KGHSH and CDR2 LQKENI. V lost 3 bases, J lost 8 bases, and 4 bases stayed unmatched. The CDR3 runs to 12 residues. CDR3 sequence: CASSPDRDQQYF. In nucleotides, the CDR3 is TGTGCCAGCTCACCTGACAGGGACCAGCAGTACTTC. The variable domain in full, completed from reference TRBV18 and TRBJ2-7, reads NAGVMQNPRHLVRRRGQEARLRCSPMKGHSHVYWYRQLPEEGLKFMVYLQKENIIDESGMPKERFSAEFPKEGPSILRIQQVVRGDSAAYFCASSPDRDQQYFGPGTRLTVT.

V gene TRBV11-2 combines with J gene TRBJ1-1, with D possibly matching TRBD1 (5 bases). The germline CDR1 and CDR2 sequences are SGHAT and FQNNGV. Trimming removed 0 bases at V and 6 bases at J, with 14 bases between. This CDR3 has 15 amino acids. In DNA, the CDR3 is TGTGCCAGCAGCTTAGACGGTGGTGCGGGGGCTGAAGCTTTCTTT. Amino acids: CASSLDGGAGAEAFF. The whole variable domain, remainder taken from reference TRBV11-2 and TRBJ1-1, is EAGVAQSPRYKIIEKRQSVAFWCNPISGHATLYWYQQILGQGPKLLIQFQNNGVVDDSQLPKDRFSAERLKGVDSTLKIQPAKLEDSAVYLCASSLDGGAGAEAFFGQGTRLTVV.

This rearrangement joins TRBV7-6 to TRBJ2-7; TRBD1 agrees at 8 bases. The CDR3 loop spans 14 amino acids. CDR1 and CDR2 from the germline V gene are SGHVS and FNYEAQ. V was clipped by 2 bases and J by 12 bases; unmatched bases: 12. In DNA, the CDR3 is TGTGCCAGCAGCTTAAGAGACAGGGGATCGGGTCTGTACTTC. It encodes CASSLRDRGSGLYF.

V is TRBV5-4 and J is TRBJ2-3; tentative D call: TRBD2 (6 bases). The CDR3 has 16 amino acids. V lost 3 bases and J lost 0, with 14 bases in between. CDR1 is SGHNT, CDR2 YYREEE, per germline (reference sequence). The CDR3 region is CASSSYTSSSTDTQYF. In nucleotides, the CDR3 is TGTGCCAGCAGCTCCTATACTAGCAGTAGCACAGATACGCAGTATTTT.

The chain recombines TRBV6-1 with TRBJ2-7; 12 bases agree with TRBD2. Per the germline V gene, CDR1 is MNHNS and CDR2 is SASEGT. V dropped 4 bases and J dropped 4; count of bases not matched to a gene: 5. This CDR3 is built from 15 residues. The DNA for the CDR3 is TGTGCCAGCAGTGTAGGACTAGCGGGGACATACGAGCAGTACTTC. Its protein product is CASSVGLAGTYEQYF.

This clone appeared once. CDR3 protein: CASKIAIVYTGELFF. CDR3 DNA sequence: TGTGCCAGCAAGATTGCGATCGTATACACCGGGGAGCTGTTTTTT. J is TRBJ2-2 and V is TRBV2, with D unresolved. With 7 bases removed from V and 3 bases from J, the gap between germline ends came to 15 bases. The V gene's germline CDR1 is SNHLY and CDR2 FYNNEI. This CDR3 has 15 residues.

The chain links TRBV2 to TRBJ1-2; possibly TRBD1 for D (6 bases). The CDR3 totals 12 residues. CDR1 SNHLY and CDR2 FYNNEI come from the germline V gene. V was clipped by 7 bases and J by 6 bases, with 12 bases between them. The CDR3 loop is CASTPQGHGYTF. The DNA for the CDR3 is TGTGCCAGCACCCCACAGGGACATGGCTACACCTTC.

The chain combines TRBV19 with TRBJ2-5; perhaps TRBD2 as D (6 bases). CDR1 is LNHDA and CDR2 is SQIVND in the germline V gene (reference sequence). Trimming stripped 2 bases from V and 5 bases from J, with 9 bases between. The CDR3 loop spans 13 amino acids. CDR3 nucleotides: TGTGCCAGTAGTATAATAAGCGGGGAGACCCAGTACTTC. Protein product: CASSIISGETQYF.

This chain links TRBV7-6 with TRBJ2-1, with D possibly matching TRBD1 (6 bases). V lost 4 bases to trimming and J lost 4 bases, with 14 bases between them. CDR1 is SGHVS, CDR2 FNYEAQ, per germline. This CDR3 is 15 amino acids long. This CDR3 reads CASSSQGNLYNEQFF. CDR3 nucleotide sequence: TGTGCCAGCAGCTCCCAGGGGAATCTTTACAATGAGCAGTTCTTC.